This entry lists 21 T cell receptor beta chains sequenced from one sample in a study of beta chain features in type 1 diabetes. Expressed TCRB transcripts were sequenced because the entire RNA isolate underwent reverse transcription. Libraries were prepared by immunoSEQ multiplex PCR; TCRdb keeps only in-frame clonotypes and omits some of them. The sample holds hundreds of thousands of clones; about 32% are singletons and the top ten take 0.065%. The specimen sequenced was naive CD4+ T cells from blood. These receptors came from a man between 18 and 35 years old in good health.

This clone was picked up a small number of times. CDR3: CASSLGDPNYNEQFF. CDR3 sequence (DNA): TGTGCCAGCAGCTTAGGCGACCCTAACTACAATGAGCAGTTCTTC. The chain is built from TRBV7-9 and TRBJ2-1, with D unresolved. V lost 1 base and J lost 3, with 10 bases in between. Germline V gene data show CDR1 as SEHNR and CDR2 as FQNEAQ (reference sequence). The CDR3 contains 15 residues. Full variable domain (remainder filled in from reference TRBV7-9 and TRBJ2-1): DTGVSQNPRHKITKRGQNVTFRCDPISEHNRLYWYRQTLGQGPEFLTYFQNEAQLEKSRLLSDRFSAERPKGSFSTLEIQRTEQGDSAMYLCASSLGDPNYNEQFFGPGTRLTVL.

Worth noting for this clone: The same CDR3 can be traced to other DNA sequences in this sample. V and J are TRBV5-1 and TRBJ1-2; D gene ambiguous. The CDR3 totals 14 residues. Trimming shortened V by 0 bases and J by 5 bases, and 11 bases separated the two germline ends. Per the germline V gene, CDR1 is SGHRS and CDR2 is YFSETQ. DNA for the CDR3: TGCGCCAGCAGCTTGGACCCAGGCGGATATGGCTACACCTTC. It encodes CASSLDPGGYGYTF.

The chain links TRBV9 to TRBJ1-2; TRBD1 is a possible D gene (5 bases). The germline V gene encodes CDR1 SGDLS and CDR2 YYNGEE. The CDR3 is made up of 14 amino acids. V dropped 0 bases and J dropped 3 bases, with 9 bases sitting between them. Written as DNA, the CDR3 is TGTGCCAGCAGCGTAGGACAGATCGACTATGGCTACACCTTC. Translating gives CASSVGQIDYGYTF.

The V gene is TRBV6-6, the J gene TRBJ1-1, with a tentative D call TRBD1 (5 bases). The CDR3 length is 13 residues. Germline V gene lookup returns CDR1 MNHNY and CDR2 SVGAGI (reference sequence). V was pared by 5 bases and J by 1 base, with 8 bases between. The CDR3 DNA reads as TGTGCCAGCAGTGCCGGGGGGAACACTGAAGCTTTCTTT. Encoded protein: CASSAGGNTEAFF.

The CDR3 DNA reads TGTGCCTGGAGTGTAAGAGGGGCGCAAAACATTCAGTACTTC. Translation gives CAWSVRGAQNIQYF. The chain uses TRBV30 and TRBJ2-4; TRBD1 or TRBD2 may be the D gene (5 bases each). CDR3 length: 14 amino acids. Trimming shortened V by 0 bases and J by 5 bases, and 11 bases separated the two germline ends. CDR1 GTSNPN and CDR2 SVGIG come from the germline V gene (reference sequence).

The rearrangement uses TRBV14 and TRBJ1-2; D remains unclear. The germline V and J ends were trimmed by 4 bases and 8 bases, with 14 bases remaining between them. Germline V CDR1 and CDR2: SGHDN, FVKESK. The CDR3 runs 13 residues. The CDR3 DNA reads as TGTGCCAGCAGCCCCAGGAGGGCTGAAGGCTACACCTTC. It specifies CASSPRRAEGYTF.

The J gene is TRBJ2-7, the V gene TRBV5-1; D not resolved. The CDR3 sequence is 14 residues long. The germline CDR1 and CDR2 sequences are SGHRS and YFSETQ. V lost 0 bases and J 3 bases, leaving 10 bases between the germline ends. The DNA for the CDR3 is TGCGCCAGCAGCTTGGCGTGGACCGACTACGAGCAGTACTTC. Translation: CASSLAWTDYEQYF.

The chain employs TRBV9 and TRBJ2-2, with a weak D call TRBD1 (5 bases). The CDR3 extends over 16 amino acids. CDR1 SGDLS and CDR2 YYNGEE come from the germline V gene. V lost 4 bases, J lost 1 base, and 14 bases lay in between. CDR3 coding DNA: TGTGCCAGCAGCCCACAGGCACAGGAGAACACCGGGGAGCTGTTTTTT. Amino acids: CASSPQAQENTGELFF. Complete variable domain (other parts from reference TRBV9 and TRBJ2-2): DSGVTQTPKHLITATGQRVTLRCSPRSGDLSVYWYQQSLDQGLQFLIQYYNGEERAKGNILERFSAQQFPDLHSELNLSSLELGDSALYFCASSPQAQENTGELFFGEGSRLTVL.

The rearrangement links TRBV21-1 to TRBJ2-4; the table's TRBD1 call for D was not verified on the DNA. TRBV21-1 has pseudogene status. The CDR3 totals 16 residues. CDR3 sequence (DNA): TGTGCCAGCAGCAAAGAGGGGGAACGGGACAAAAACATTCAGTACTTC. Its translation: CASSKEGERDKNIQYF.

This clone was counted only a few times. The chain recombines TRBV4-3 with TRBJ2-3; 10 bases are shared with TRBD2. With V trimmed by 1 base and J by 2 bases, 6 bases remained unmatched. This CDR3 comprises 17 residues. CDR1 LGHNA and CDR2 YSLEER come from the germline V gene. The CDR3 DNA reads TGCGCCAGCAGCCAAGGGCCTAGCGGGGGTACCACAGATACGCAGTATTTT. This codes for CASSQGPSGGTTDTQYF.

The rearrangement uses TRBV9 and TRBJ2-1, with D unresolved. The CDR3 spans 13 residues. CDR1 SGDLS and CDR2 YYNGEE come from the germline V gene. Trimming removed 0 bases at V and 6 bases at J, with 7 bases between. CDR3 in DNA: TGTGCCAGCAGCGTAGAGACCCGCAATGAGCAGTTCTTC. Translating gives CASSVETRNEQFF. The whole variable domain, remainder taken from reference TRBV9 and TRBJ2-1, is DSGVTQTPKHLITATGQRVTLRCSPRSGDLSVYWYQQSLDQGLQFLIQYYNGEERAKGNILERFSAQQFPDLHSELNLSSLELGDSALYFCASSVETRNEQFFGPGTRLTVL.

This rearrangement joins TRBV30 to TRBJ2-5; D is possibly TRBD2 (6 bases). The CDR3 contains 15 residues. Per germline, CDR1 GTSNPN and CDR2 SVGIG (reference sequence). V was trimmed by 2 bases and J by 3 bases, leaving 16 bases between them. CDR3 sequence: CAWSRGSVIEETQYF. The CDR3 DNA sequence: TGTGCCTGGAGTCGGGGGAGTGTGATTGAAGAGACCCAGTACTTC.

This clone was detected a few times. The rearrangement uses TRBV7-2 and TRBJ1-3; D gene ambiguous. The germline V gene encodes CDR1 SGHTA and CDR2 FQGNSA. This CDR3 region has 14 residues. Trimming took off 6 bases at V and 1 base at J, with 10 bases between the two ends. CDR3 nucleotides: TGTGCCAGCAGGAGCGGATTTTCTGGAAACACCATATATTTT. Translating gives CASRSGFSGNTIYF.

This clone was seen only a few times. V is TRBV25-1 and J is TRBJ2-1; 9 nucleotides match TRBD1. Germline values: CDR1 MGHDK, CDR2 SYGVNS. V lost 3 bases to trimming and J lost 1 base; unmatched junction nucleotides: 4. The CDR3 runs 16 residues. CDR3 nucleotide sequence: TGTGCCAGCAGTGATTTCGACAGGGGGTCCTACAATGAGCAGTTCTTC. Translating gives CASSDFDRGSYNEQFF.

The chain links TRBV7-2 to TRBJ2-5; 8 bases line up with TRBD2. Germline CDR1 is SGHTA and CDR2 is FQGNSA. The CDR3 runs 12 residues. V gave up 4 bases and J gave up 10 bases; unmatched junction bases: 5. CDR3 bases: TGTGCCAGCAGCTCGGAACGGGGGGGCCAGTACTTC. Amino acid sequence: CASSSERGGQYF.

The genes are TRBV7-2 and TRBJ2-7, with unresolved D. This CDR3 has 13 residues. Germline V gene sequence: CDR1 SGHTA, CDR2 FQGNSA. Trimming cost V 1 base and J 2 bases, with 6 bases left between them. The CDR3 protein is CASSLGGTYEQYF. DNA for the CDR3: TGTGCCAGCAGCTTAGGGGGAACCTACGAGCAGTACTTC.

The table lists this clone with a few counts. The chain recombines TRBV29-1 with TRBJ2-5, with D perhaps being TRBD1 or TRBD2 (6 bases each). V was pared by 5 bases and J by 7 bases, with 11 bases between. CDR1 is SQVTM, CDR2 ANQGSEA, per germline. CDR3 length: 11 amino acids. CDR3 sequence reads: CSVLQGGTQYF. CDR3 nucleotide sequence: TGCAGCGTTTTACAGGGAGGGACCCAGTACTTC.

This clone occurred a few times. The chain links TRBV29-1 to TRBJ2-7; D ambiguous. The CDR3 sequence is 14 residues long. Germline V gene lookup returns CDR1 SQVTM and CDR2 ANQGSEA. V lost 4 bases and J 0 bases, leaving 13 bases between the germline ends. CDR3 nucleotide sequence: TGCAGCGTTGGATCCCGACTGGCCTCCTACGAGCAGTACTTC. Protein: CSVGSRLASYEQYF.

This clone was observed a single time. The V gene is TRBV6-5, the J gene TRBJ2-7; tentative D call: TRBD2 (6 bases). The length of the CDR3 is 14 residues. V was cut by 6 bases and J by 3 bases, with 15 bases left in between. Germline-derived CDR1 and CDR2 are MNHEY and SVGAGI. The CDR3 is CASSPSTRGYEQYF. The CDR3 DNA reads as TGTGCCAGCAGCCCTTCGACTAGGGGCTACGAGCAGTACTTC.

This clone was recorded a few times. The CDR3 sequence: CASSRSGRAGEQYF. The CDR3 region has the DNA TGTGCCAGCAGCCGTAGCGGGAGGGCCGGAGAGCAGTACTTC. This chain connects TRBV13 to TRBJ2-7; 11 bases are a match to TRBD2. The ends lost 5 bases at V and 7 bases at J; junction bases unmatched: 7. Germline CDR1 is PRHDT and CDR2 is FYEKMQ (reference sequence). The CDR3 is 14 residues long.

The chain employs TRBV20-1 and TRBJ1-2, with 8 bases fitting TRBD1. In germline, CDR1 is DFQATT, CDR2 SNEGSKA (reference sequence). The CDR3 runs 11 residues. The CDR3 DNA sequence: TGCGGCATGACAGGGGCCTTGGGCTACACCTTC. This gives the protein CGMTGALGYTF.